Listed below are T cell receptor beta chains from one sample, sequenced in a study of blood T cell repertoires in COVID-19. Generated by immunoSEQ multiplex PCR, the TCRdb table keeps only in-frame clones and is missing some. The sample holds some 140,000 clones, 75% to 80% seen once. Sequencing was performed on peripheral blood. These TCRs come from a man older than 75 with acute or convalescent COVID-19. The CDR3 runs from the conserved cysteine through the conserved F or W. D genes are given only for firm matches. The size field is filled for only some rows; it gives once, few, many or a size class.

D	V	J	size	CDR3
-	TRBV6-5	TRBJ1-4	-	CASSYRRGVNEKLFF
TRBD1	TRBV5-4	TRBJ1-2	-	CASSLVGPGGGGYTF
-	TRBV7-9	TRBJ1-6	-	CASGPQGRGNSPLHF
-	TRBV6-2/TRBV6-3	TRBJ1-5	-	CASSYPGERGQPQHF
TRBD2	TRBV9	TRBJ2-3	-	CASTRTSGTDTQYF
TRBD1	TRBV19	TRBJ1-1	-	CASTLTWDRGPVNTEAFF
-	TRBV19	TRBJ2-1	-	CATADRPGEQFF
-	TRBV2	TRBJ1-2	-	CASSAQGYNYGYTF
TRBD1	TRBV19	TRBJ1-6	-	CASSPGTGGRSPLHF
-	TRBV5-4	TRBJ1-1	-	CASSLDRAATEAFF
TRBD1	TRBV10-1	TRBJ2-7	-	CASSDLRDRAHEQYF
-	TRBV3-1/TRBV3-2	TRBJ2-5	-	CASSQGLLGRETQYF
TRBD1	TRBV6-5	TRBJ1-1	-	CASSYAEGAFEAFF
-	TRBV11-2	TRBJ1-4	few	CASSGGNEKLFF
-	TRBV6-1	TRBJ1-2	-	CASSWQGNGYTF
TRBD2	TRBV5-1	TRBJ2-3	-	CASSLGTSGGPSTDTQYF
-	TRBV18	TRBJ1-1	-	CASSETGPRGTEAFF
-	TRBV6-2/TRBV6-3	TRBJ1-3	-	CASSYGAGGNTIYF
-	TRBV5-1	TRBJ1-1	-	CASSRDSQGFTEAFF
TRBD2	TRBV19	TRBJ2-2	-	CASSKGSGGFANTGELFF
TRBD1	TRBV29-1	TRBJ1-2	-	CSVEGQNYGYTF
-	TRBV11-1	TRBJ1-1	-	CASSLAGTEAFF
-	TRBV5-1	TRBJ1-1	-	CASSLAGDTARAFF
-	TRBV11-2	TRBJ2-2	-	CASSTDSANTGELFF
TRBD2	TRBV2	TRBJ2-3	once	CASSILAGGDYSTDTQYF
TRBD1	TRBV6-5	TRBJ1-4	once	CASTPDREKLFF
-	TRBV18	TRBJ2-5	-	CASSPSPARETQYF
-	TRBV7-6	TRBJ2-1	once	CASSRLGNEQFF
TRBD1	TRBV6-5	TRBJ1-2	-	CASSQGAQSGYTF
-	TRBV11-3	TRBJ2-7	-	CASSYQGFYEQYF
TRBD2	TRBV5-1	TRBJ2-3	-	CASRPRSSGGDTQYF
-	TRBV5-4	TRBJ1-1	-	CASSTRQNTEAFF
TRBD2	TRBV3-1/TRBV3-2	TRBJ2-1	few	CASSQAFSGGRTEQFF
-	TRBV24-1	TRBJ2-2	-	CATSTRGHGGELFF
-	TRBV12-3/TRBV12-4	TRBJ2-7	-	CASSFHDTYEQYF
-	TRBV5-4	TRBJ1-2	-	CASSHYTGDYGYTF
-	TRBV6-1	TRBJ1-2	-	CASSEGTGYGYTF
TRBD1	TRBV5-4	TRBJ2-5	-	CASSPDQGAMETQYF
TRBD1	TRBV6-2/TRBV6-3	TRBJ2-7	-	CASSYLTGTGMPLNEQYF
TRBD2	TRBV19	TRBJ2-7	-	CASSIELAGGYEQYF
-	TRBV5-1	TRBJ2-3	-	CASSEDTFPGTDTQYF
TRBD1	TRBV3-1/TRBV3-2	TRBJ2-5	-	CASSQDQGEETQYF
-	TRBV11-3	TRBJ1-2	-	CASSARAGGRWGYTF
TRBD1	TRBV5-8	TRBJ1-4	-	CASSAGTGVTTNEKLFF
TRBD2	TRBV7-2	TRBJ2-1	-	CASSFTSGSNEQFF
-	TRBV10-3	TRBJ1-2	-	CAISETADGYTF
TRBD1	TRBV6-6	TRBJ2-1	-	CASSSRNIKAGTGIKNEQFF
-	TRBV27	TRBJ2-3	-	CASSLTDRFTDTQYF
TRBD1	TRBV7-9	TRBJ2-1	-	CASSFGQGAGNEQFF
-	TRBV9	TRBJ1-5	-	CASSVTAYNQPQHF
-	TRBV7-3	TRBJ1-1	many	CASSPGRGRAEAFF
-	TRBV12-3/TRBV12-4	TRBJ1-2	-	CASSLTGPYGYTF
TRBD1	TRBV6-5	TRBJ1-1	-	CATFRDRKAFF
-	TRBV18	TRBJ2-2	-	CASSPRNSPTNTGELFF